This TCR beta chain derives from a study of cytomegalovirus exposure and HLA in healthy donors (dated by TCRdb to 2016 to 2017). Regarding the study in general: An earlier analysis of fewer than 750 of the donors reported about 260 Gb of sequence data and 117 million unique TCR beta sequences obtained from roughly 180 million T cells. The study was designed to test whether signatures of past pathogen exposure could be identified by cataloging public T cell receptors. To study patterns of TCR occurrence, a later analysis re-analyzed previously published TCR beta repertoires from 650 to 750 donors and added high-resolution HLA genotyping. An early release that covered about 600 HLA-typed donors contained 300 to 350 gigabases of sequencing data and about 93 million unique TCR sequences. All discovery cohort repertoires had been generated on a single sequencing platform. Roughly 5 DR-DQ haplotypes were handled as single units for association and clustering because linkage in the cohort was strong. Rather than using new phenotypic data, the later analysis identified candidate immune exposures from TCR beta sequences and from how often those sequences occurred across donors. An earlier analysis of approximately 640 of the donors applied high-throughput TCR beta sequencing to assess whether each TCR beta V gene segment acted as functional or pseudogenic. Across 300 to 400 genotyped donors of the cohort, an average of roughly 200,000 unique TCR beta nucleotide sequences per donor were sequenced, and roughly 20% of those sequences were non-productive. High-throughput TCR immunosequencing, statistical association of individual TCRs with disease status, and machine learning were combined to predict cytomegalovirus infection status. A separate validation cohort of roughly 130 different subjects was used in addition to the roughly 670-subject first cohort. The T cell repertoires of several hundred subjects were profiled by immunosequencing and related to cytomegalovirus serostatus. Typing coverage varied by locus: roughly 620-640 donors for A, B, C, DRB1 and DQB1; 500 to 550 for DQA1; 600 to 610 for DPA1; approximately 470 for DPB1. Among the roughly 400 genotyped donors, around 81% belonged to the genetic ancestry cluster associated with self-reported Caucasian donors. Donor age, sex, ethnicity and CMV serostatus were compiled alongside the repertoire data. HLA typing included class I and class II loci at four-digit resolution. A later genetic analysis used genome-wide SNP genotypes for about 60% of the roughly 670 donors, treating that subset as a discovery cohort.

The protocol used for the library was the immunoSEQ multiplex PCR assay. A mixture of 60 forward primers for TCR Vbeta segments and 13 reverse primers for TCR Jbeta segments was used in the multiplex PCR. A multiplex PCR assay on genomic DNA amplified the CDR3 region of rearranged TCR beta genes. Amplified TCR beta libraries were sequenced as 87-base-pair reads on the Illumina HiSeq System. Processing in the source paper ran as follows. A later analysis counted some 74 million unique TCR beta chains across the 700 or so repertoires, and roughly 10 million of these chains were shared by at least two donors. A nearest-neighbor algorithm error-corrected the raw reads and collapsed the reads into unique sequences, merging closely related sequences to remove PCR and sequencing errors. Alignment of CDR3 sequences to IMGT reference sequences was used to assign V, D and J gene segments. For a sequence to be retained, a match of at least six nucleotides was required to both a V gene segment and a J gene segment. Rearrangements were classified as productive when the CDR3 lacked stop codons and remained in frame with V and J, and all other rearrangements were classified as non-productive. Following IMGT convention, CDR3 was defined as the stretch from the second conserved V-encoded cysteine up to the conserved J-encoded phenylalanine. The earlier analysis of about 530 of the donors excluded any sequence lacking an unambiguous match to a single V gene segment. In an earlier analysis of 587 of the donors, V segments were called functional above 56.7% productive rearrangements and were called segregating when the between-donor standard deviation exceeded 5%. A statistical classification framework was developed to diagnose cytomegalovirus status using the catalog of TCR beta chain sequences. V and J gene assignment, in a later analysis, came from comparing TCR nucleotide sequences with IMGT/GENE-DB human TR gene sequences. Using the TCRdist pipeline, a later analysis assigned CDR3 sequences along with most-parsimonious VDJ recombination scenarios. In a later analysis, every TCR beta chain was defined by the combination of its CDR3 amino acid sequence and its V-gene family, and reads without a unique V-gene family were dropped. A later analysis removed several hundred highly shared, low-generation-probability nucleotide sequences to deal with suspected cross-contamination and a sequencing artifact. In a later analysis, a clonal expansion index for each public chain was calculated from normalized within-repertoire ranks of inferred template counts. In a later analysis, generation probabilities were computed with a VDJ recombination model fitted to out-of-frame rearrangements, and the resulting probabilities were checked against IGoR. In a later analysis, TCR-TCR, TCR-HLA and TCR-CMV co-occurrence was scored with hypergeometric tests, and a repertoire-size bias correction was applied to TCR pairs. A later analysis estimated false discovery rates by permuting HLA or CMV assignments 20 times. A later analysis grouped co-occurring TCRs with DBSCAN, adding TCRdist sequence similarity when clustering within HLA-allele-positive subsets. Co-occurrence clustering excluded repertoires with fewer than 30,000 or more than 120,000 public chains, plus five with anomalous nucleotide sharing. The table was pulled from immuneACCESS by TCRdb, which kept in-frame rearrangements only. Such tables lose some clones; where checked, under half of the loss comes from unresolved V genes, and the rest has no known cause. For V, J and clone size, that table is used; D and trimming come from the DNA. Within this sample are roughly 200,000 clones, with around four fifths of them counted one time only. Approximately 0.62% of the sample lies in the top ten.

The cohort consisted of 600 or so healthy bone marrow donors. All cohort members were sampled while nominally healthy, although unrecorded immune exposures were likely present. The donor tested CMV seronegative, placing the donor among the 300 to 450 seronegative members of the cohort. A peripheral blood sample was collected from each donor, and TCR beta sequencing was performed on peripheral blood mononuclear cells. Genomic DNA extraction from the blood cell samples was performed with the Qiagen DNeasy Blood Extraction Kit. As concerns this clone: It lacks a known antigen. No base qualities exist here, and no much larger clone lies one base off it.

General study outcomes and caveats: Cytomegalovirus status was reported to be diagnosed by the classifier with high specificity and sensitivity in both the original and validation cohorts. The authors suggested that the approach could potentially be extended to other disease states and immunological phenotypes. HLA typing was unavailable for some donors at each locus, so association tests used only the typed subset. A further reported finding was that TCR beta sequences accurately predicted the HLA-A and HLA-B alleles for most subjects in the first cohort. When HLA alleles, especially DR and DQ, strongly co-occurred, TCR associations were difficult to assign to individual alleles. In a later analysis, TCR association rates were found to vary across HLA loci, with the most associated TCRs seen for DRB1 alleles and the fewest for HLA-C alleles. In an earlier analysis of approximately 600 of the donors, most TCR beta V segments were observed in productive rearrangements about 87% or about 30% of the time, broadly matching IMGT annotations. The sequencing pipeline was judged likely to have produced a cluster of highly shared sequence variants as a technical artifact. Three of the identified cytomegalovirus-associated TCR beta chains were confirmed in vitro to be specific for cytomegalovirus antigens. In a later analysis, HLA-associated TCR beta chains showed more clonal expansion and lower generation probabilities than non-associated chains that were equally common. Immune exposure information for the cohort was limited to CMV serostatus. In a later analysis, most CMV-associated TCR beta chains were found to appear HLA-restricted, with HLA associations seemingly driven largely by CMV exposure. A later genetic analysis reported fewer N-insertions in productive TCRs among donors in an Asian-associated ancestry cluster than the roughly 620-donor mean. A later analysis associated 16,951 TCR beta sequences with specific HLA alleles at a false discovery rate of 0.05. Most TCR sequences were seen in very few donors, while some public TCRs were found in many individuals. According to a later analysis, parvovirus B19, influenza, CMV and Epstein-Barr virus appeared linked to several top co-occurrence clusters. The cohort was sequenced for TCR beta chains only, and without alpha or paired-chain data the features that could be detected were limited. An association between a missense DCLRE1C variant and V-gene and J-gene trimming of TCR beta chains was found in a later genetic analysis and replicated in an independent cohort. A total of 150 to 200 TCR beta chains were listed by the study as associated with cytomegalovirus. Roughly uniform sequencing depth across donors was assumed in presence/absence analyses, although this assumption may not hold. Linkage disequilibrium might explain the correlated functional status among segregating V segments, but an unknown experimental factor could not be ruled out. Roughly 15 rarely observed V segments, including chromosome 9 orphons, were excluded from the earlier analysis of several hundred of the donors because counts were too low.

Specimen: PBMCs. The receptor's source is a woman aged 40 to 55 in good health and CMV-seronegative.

For the CDR3, the sequence is CASSHSSLDRNGYTF. DNA sequence: TGTGCCAGCAGCCACTCGTCCCTGGACAGAAATGGCTACACCTTC. The rearranged segments are TRBV4-2 and TRBJ1-2; a weak D assignment points to TRBD1 (6 bases agree). According to the germline V gene, CDR1 reads LGHNA and CDR2 reads YNFKEQ. V sheds 3 bases and J sheds 6 bases, leaving 17 bases between their ends. Measured from the cysteine to the phenylalanine, the CDR3 is 15 residues long. This entry keeps only the CDR3 DNA: 45 bases, framed from base 1.